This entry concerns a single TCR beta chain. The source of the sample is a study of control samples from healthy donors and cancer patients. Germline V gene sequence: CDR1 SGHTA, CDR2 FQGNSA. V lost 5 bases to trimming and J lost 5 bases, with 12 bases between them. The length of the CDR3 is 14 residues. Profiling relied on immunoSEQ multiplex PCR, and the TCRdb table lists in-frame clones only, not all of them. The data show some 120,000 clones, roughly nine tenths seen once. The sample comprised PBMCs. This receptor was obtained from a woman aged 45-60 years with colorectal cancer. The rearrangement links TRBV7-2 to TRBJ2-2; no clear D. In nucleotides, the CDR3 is TGTGCCAGCAGCCGCGATAGGACGACCGGGGAGCTGTTTTTT. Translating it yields CASSRDRTTGELFF.